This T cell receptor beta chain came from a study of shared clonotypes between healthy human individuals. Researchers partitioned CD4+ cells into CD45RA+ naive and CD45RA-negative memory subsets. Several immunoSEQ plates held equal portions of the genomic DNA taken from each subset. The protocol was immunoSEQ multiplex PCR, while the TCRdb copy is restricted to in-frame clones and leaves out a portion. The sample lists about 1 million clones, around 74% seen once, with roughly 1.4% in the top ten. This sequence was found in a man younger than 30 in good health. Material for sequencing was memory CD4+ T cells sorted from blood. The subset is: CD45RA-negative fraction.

The DNA of the CDR3 is TGCGCCAGCAGCTTGGCCGGGGGACAGGGGAGCGGAGGCTACACCTTC. Its translation: CASSLAGGQGSGGYTF. The chain recombines TRBV5-1 with TRBJ1-2, with 10 bases lining up with TRBD1. The germline V gene has CDR1 SGHRS and CDR2 YFSETQ. This CDR3 is built from 16 residues. Trimming removed 0 bases from V and 8 bases from J; junction bases left unmatched: 10. Together with reference TRBV5-1 and TRBJ1-2, the CDR3 gives the full variable domain: KAGVTQTPRYLIKTRGQQVTLSCSPISGHRSVSWYQQTPGQGLQFLFEYFSETQRNKGNFPGRFSGRQFSNSRSEMNVSTLELGDSALYLCASSLAGGQGSGGYTFGSGTRLTVV.